This T cell receptor (beta chain) was captured in a study of molecular identifiers for immune sequencing clone quantification. Per the germline V gene, CDR1 is SEHNR and CDR2 is FQNEAQ (reference sequence). Trimming shortened V by 2 bases and J by 3 bases, and 17 bases separated the two germline ends. The CDR3 has 16 residues. MiXCR was run by TCRdb on the PCR reads, yielding one entry per CDR3 protein. The sample has hundreds of thousands of distinct CDR3 sequences; 25% are singletons. Sequenced sample: naive CD8+ T cells from blood, with Jurkat cell RNA spiked in. Subset noted: FACS-sorted CD8+CD4-CCR7+CD45RA+ naive T cells. This TCR was sampled from a human donor in good health. Some libraries in this study had Jurkat cell RNA spiked in. The chain recombines TRBV7-9 with TRBJ2-7; D is unclear. Written as DNA, the CDR3 is TGTGCCAGCAGCTTAACGGCAGGTGAACACCTCTACGAGCAGTACTTC. This translates into CASSLTAGEHLYEQYF.